Detailed here is one T cell receptor (beta chain). Its cognate antigen has yet to be identified. Per-nucleotide qualities are absent, and no much larger clonotype sits a single base away. This entry is derived from a study of shared T cell receptors in the human thymus (dated by TCRdb to the early 2020s). For the wider study: The study examined how self-reactive, shared T-cell receptor alpha chains are generated in the human thymus.

CDR1 and CDR2 were assigned from the germline V gene as LGHNA and YNFKEQ. Unmatched junction bases come to 10, with V trimmed by 1 base and J by 0 bases. The CDR3 numbers 18 residues from cysteine through phenylalanine. Left in the record is the CDR3 DNA by itself, 54 bases read in frame from the first base. To prepare the library, the immunoSEQ multiplex PCR assay was applied. TCRdb mirrors the immuneACCESS table, restricted to in-frame sequences. Some clones are absent from its copies; in checked studies, under half trace to an unresolved V gene, and the reason for the others is unknown. This sample gives about 660,000 clones in total; more than 75% of them show up just once. The biggest ten clones account for around 0.0099% of the sample. These data are also associated with another study on human thymus T cells. As the second study states: In Finland, the donors were immunologically healthy infants who were having open corrective cardiac surgery for congenital heart defects. Thymus tissue was collected as surgical resects that were removed during corrective cardiac surgery. Both the thymic and the peripheral blood repertoires appeared to show biased V and J gene segment usage. Highly overlapping thymic TCR repertoires among unrelated individuals were reported in the related research. The study described the TCR alpha and beta repertoires in under 10 infant thymus samples and a few matching peripheral blood samples. The infant donors were about 7 to 250 days old, and the cohort included several males and two females. Thymocytes were mechanically released from the tissue and were stored as pellets of roughly 9-31 million cells at -70 degrees C. A QIAsymphony instrument was used to extract genomic DNA from the frozen cell pellets. TCRB and TCRAD loci were amplified from a standardized quantity of quality-controlled genomic DNA using the immunoSEQ multiplex PCR assay. Amplicons spanned the V(D)J region at a length sufficient to cover the CDR3 and identify V and J genes. The amplicons were sequenced on an Illumina platform via the commercial immunoSEQ service. Corrections for primer bias and sequencing errors followed previously described methods, while TCRAD and TCRB definitions were based on the IMGT database. immunoSEQ Analyzer 3.0 and VDJTools were used for repertoire analysis, which covered basic statistics, V/J segment usage, diversity estimates, rarefaction and pairwise overlap. Chao1, ChaoE, Efron-Thisted, Shannon and inverse Simpson indices were used to estimate diversity, which was also estimated on datasets down-sampled to the smallest sample. Repertoire overlap used strict matching of CDR3 nucleotide sequence, V gene and J gene, with Jaccard-based multidimensional scaling clustering. On average, thymus samples gave around 810,000 unique TCRB clonotypes, whereas blood samples gave around 80,000.

The specimen was thymocytes. This receptor was taken from a boy in the first two years of life with a congenital heart defect. Donor details come from another sample of the same person, matched by shared clones. Recombination linked TRBV4-2 to TRBJ2-3, and 7 junction bases match TRBD2. The CDR3 protein sequence reads: CASSQGLGGRASTDTQYF. The bases read TGTGCCAGCAGCCAAGGTCTGGGCGGGAGAGCTAGCACAGATACGCAGTATTTT.